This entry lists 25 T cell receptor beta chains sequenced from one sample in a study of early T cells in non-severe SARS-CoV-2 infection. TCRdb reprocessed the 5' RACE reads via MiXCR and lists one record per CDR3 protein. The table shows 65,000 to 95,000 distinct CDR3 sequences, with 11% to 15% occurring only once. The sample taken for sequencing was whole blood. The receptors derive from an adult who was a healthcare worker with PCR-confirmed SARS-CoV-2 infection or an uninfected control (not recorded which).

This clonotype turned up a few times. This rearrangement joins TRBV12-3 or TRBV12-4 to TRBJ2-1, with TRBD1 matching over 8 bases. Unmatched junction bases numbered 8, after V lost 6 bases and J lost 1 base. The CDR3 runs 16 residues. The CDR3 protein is CASSAQTGGSYNEQFF. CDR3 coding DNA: TGTGCCAGCAGCGCCCAAACAGGGGGATCCTACAATGAGCAGTTCTTC.

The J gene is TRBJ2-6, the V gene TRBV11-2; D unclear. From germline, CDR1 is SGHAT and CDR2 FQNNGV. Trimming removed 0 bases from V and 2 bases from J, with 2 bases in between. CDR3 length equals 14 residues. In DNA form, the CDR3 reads TGTGCCAGCAGCTTAGATCCTGGGGCCAACGTCCTGACTTTC. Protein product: CASSLDPGANVLTF.

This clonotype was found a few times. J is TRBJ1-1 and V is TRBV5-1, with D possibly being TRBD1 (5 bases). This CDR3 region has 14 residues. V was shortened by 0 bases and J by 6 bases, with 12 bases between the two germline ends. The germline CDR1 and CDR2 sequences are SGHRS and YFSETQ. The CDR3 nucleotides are TGCGCCAGCAGCTTGGGGGGCGCGGTATCTGAAGCTTTCTTT. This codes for CASSLGGAVSEAFF.

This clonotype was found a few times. This CDR3 is CASSLSWDVGNTIYF. CDR3 DNA sequence: TGTGCCAGCAGTTTATCCTGGGACGTTGGAAACACCATATATTTT. V gene TRBV28 combines with J gene TRBJ1-3, with D perhaps matching TRBD1 (5 bases). CDR3 length: 15 residues. Trimming removed 1 base from V and 3 bases from J, with 10 bases in between. Germline CDR1 is MDHEN and CDR2 is SYDVKM.

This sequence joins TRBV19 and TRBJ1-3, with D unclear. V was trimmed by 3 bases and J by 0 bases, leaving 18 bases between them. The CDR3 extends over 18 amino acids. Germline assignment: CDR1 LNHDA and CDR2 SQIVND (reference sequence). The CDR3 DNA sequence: TGTGCCAGTAGTATCATTGGAGGCAGACTTAGCTCTGGAAACACCATATATTTT. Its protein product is CASSIIGGRLSSGNTIYF.

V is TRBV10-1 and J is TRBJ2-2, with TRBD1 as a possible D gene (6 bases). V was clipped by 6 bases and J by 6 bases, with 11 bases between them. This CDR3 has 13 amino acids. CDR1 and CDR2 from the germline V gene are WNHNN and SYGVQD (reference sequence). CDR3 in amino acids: CASRPTGSGELFF. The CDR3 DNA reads TGCGCCAGCAGACCAACAGGGTCCGGGGAGCTGTTTTTT.

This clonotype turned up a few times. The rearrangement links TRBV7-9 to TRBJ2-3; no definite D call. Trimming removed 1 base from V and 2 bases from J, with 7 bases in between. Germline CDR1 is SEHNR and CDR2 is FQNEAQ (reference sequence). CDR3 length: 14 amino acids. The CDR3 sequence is CASSLGRPTDTQYF. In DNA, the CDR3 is TGTGCCAGCAGCTTAGGCAGACCCACAGATACGCAGTATTTT.

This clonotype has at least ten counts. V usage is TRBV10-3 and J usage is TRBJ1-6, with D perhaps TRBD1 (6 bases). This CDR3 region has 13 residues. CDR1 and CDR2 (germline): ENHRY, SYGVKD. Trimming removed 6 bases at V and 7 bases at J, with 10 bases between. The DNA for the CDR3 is TGTGCCATCAGCTCCCAGGGGAATTCACCCCTCCACTTT. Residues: CAISSQGNSPLHF.

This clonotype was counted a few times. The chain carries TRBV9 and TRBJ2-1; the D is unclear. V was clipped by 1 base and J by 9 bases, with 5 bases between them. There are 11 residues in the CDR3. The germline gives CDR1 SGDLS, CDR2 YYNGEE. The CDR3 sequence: CASSVTGEQFF. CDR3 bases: TGTGCCAGCAGCGTAACCGGTGAGCAGTTCTTC.

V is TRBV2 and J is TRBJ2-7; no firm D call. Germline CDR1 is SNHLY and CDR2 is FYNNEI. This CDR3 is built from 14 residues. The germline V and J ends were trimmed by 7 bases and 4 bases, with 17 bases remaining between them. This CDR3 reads CASTHGQEPYEQYF. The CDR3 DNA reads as TGTGCCAGCACTCACGGGCAGGAGCCGTACGAGCAGTACTTC.

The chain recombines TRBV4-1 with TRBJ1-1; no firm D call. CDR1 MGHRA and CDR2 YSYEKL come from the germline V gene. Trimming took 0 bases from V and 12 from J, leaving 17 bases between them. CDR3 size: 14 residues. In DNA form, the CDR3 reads TGCGCCAGCAGCCAAGAAGTACCCATCTCGGGAACTTTCTTT. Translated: CASSQEVPISGTFF.

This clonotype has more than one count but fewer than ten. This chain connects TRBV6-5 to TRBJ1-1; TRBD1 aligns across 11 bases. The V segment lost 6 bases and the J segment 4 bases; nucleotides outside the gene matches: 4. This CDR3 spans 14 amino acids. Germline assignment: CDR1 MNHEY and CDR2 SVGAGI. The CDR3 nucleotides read TGTGCCAGCAGAACCGGGACAGGGGGCACTGAAGCTTTCTTT. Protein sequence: CASRTGTGGTEAFF.

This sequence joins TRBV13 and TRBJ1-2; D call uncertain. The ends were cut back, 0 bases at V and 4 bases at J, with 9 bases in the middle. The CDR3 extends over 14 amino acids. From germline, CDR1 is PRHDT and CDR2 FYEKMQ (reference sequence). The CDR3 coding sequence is TGTGCCAGCAGCTTAGGCTCGCCCTTCTATGGCTACACCTTC. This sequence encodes CASSLGSPFYGYTF.

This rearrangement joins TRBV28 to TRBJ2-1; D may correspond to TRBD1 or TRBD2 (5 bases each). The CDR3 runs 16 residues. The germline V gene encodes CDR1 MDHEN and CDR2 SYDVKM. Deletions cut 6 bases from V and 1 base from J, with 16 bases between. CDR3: CASSRITGGSYNEQFF. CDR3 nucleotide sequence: TGTGCCAGCAGCCGCATAACAGGAGGTTCCTACAATGAGCAGTTCTTC.

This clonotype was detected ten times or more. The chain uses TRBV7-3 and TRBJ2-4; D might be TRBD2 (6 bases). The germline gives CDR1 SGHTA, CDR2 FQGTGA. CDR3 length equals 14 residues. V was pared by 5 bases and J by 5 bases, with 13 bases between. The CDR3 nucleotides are TGTGCCAGCAGCCACGGGGGTGGTCAAAACATTCAGTACTTC. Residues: CASSHGGGQNIQYF.

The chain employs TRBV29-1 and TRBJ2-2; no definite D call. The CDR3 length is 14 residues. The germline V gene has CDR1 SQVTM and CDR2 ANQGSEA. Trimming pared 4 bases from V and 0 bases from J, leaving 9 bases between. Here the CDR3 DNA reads TGCAGCGTTGTAACCTCAGCGAACACCGGGGAGCTGTTTTTT. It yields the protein CSVVTSANTGELFF.

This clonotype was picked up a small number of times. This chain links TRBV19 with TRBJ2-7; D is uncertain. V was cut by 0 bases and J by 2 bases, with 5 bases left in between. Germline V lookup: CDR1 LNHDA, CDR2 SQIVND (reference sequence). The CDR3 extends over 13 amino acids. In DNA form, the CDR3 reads TGTGCCAGTAGTATAGATTTCGCCTACGAGCAGTACTTC. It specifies CASSIDFAYEQYF. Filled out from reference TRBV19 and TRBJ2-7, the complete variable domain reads DGGITQSPKYLFRKEGQNVTLSCEQNLNHDAMYWYRQDPGQGLRLIYYSQIVNDFQKGDIAEGYSVSREKKESFPLTVTSAQKNPTAFYLCASSIDFAYEQYFGPGTRLTVT.

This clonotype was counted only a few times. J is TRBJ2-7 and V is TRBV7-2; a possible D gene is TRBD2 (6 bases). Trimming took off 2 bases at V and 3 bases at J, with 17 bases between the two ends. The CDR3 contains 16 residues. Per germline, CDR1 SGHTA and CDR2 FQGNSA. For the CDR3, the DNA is TGTGCCAGCAGCTTATTTACGAGCGGGTCATACTACGAGCAGTACTTC. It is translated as CASSLFTSGSYYEQYF.

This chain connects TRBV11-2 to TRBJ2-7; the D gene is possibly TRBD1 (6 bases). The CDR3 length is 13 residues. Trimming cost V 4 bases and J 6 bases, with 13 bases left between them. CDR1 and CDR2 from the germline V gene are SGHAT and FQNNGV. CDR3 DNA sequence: TGTGCCAGCAGCTCCCAGGGGTATGGCGAGCAGTACTTC. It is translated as CASSSQGYGEQYF.

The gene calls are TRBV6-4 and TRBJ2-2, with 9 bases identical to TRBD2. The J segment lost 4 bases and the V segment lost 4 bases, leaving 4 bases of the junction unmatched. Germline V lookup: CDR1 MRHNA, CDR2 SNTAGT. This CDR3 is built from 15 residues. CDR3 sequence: CASSASGGTTGELFF. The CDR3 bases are TGTGCCAGCAGTGCGAGCGGGGGGACCACCGGGGAGCTGTTTTTT.

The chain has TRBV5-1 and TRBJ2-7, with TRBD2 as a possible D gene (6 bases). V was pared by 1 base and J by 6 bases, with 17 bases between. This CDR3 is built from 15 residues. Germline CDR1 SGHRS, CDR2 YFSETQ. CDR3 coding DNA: TGCGCCAGCAGCTTGAAAGGAGGGCAGGCGGGCGAGCAGTACTTC. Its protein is CASSLKGGQAGEQYF.

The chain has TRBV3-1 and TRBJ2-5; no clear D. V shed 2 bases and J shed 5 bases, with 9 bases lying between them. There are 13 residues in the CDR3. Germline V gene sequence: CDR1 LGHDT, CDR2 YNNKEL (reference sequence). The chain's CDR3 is CASSQLRQETQYF. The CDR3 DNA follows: TGTGCCAGCAGCCAACTCCGGCAGGAGACCCAGTACTTC.

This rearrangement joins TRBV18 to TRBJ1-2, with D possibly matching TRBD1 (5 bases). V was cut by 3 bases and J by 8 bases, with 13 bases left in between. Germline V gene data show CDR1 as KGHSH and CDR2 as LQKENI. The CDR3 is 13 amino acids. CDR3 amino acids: CASSPGAGHGYTF. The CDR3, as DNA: TGTGCCAGCTCACCTGGGGCAGGGCACGGCTACACCTTC.

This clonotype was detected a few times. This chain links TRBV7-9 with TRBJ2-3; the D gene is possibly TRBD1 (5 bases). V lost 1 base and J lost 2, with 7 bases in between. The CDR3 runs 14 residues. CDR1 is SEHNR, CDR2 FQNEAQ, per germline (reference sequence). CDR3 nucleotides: TGTGCCAGCAGCTTAGGACAGACCACAGATACGCAGTATTTT. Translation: CASSLGQTTDTQYF.

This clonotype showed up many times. The CDR3 DNA follows: TGCAGTGCTAGCCCCGCCTGGGGGACCGTTCTCACAGATACGCAGTATTTT. Translating gives CSASPAWGTVLTDTQYF. The J gene is TRBJ2-3, the V gene TRBV20-1; D is possibly TRBD1 or TRBD2 (5 bases each). This CDR3 region has 17 residues. V was pared by 3 bases and J by 2 bases, with 21 bases between. Germline values: CDR1 DFQATT, CDR2 SNEGSKA (reference sequence).